This T cell receptor beta chain was found in a study of blood T cell repertoires in COVID-19. Using immunoSEQ multiplex PCR, the repertoire was profiled, and TCRdb retains in-frame clones only, with some absent. The table has more than 300,000 clones, around 89% seen once. This clone has just a few counts. CDR1 is MDHEN and CDR2 is SYDVKM in the germline V gene. The V end lost 5 bases, the J end lost 1 base, and 17 bases lay between the germline ends. This CDR3 is built from 17 residues. This rearrangement joins TRBV28 to TRBJ2-2, with no clear D. The sequence was collected from a woman in her thirties with COVID-19, enrolled during active disease. The sample was peripheral blood. The CDR3, as DNA: TGTGCCAGCAGTCGATACGCCGACTCCTGGAACACCGGGGAGCTGTTTTTT. Its protein is CASSRYADSWNTGELFF.